The 9 T cell receptor beta chains presented below share a single source sample, sequenced in a study of blood T cells in healthy people across ages. A sample-barcoded 5' primer and a J-beta primer mix were used in a second PCR of roughly 6 to 11 cycles. One entry per CDR3 protein, called by TCRdb with MiXCR from the 5' RACE reads. The sample shows around 1,800,000 distinct CDR3 sequences, more than 35% of them seen only once. Sequencing was performed on blood. These receptors were taken from a human donor in good health.

The V and J genes are TRBV5-1 and TRBJ2-3, with D uncertain. Germline-derived CDR1 and CDR2 are SGHRS and YFSETQ. The ends were cut back, 0 bases at V and 2 bases at J, with 10 bases in the middle. This CDR3 comprises 15 residues. The DNA for the CDR3 is TGCGCCAGCAGCTTGGGTGGCGTCTTCACAGATACGCAGTATTTT. Translated: CASSLGGVFTDTQYF.

The chain's CDR3 is CASSSEDRWGVYGYTF. The CDR3 coding sequence is TGTGCCAGCAGCTCCGAGGACCGCTGGGGGGTCTATGGCTACACCTTC. The chain employs TRBV5-6 and TRBJ1-2; weak D call: TRBD1 (5 bases). V lost 3 bases to trimming and J lost 4 bases, with 19 bases between them. CDR3 length: 16 amino acids. Germline values: CDR1 SGHDT, CDR2 YYEEEE.

The chain combines TRBV7-8 with TRBJ1-2; D gene ambiguous. CDR3 size: 13 residues. The germline V gene has CDR1 SGHVS and CDR2 FQNEAQ. V lost 5 bases, J lost 8 bases, and 15 bases lay in between. The CDR3 region has the DNA TGTGCCAGCAGCCCGGTGGTCAGTCACGGCTACACCTTC. Its translation: CASSPVVSHGYTF.

This chain uses TRBV4-3 with TRBJ1-2; possibly TRBD1 for D (5 bases). The CDR3 spans 15 residues. CDR1 and CDR2 (germline): LGHNA, YSLEER. Between the trimmed V and J ends, which lost 5 bases and 3 bases, there was a span of 16 bases. CDR3 protein: CASSGTRVSDYGYTF. CDR3 nucleotides: TGCGCCAGCAGCGGGACCCGTGTGTCCGACTATGGCTACACCTTC.

The V gene is TRBV11-2, the J gene TRBJ1-5; 7 nucleotides align to TRBD1. The CDR3 has 15 residues. Germline CDR1 SGHAT, CDR2 FQNNGV. The J segment lost 6 bases and the V segment lost 0 bases, leaving 5 bases of the junction unmatched. The CDR3 DNA is TGTGCCAGCAGCTTAGAAAGGACAGGTGGTCAGCCCCAGCATTTT. Translation gives CASSLERTGGQPQHF. Full variable domain (rest looked up from reference TRBV11-2 and TRBJ1-5): EAGVAQSPRYKIIEKRQSVAFWCNPISGHATLYWYQQILGQGPKLLIQFQNNGVVDDSQLPKDRFSAERLKGVDSTLKIQPAKLEDSAVYLCASSLERTGGQPQHFGDGTRLSIL.

This clonotype has a single count. The rearrangement links TRBV10-3 to TRBJ1-4; 10 bases agree with TRBD1. The germline V gene encodes CDR1 ENHRY and CDR2 SYGVKD. V shed 8 bases and J 8 bases; nucleotides not matched to a gene: 11. CDR3 size: 15 residues. The chain's CDR3 is CAIGPGTGVGEKLFF. The CDR3 coding sequence is TGTGCCATCGGACCCGGGACAGGGGTAGGGGAAAAACTGTTTTTT.

The chain combines TRBV29-1 with TRBJ1-1, with 8 bases lining up with TRBD1. Germline V gene lookup returns CDR1 SQVTM and CDR2 ANQGSEA. The CDR3 is 14 amino acids. Germline trimming cut 6 bases from V and 1 base from J; bases unmatched to any gene: 7. The CDR3 DNA reads as TGCAGCGTGGTAAGACAGGGGAAGAACACTGAAGCTTTCTTT. Protein product: CSVVRQGKNTEAFF.

This clonotype was found a few times. The chain employs TRBV7-6 and TRBJ1-5, with D uncertain. Germline CDR1 reads SGHVS; CDR2 reads FNYEAQ. This CDR3 comprises 13 residues. Trimming removed 2 bases at V and 5 bases at J, with 7 bases between. The CDR3 sequence: CASSLTFDQPQHF. The CDR3 coding sequence is TGTGCCAGCAGCTTAACGTTTGATCAGCCCCAGCATTTT.

The chain uses TRBV7-9 and TRBJ2-1; perhaps TRBD2 as D (6 bases). With the DNA end fitting TRBJ2-7 better, the J assignment may be wrong. This CDR3 spans 17 amino acids. CDR1 SEHNR and CDR2 FQNEAQ come from the germline V gene (reference sequence). CDR3 DNA sequence: TGTGCCAGCAGCTCCGAACCTCTAGCGTTCCCCTACAATGAGCAGTACTTC. Its translation: CASSSEPLAFPYNEQYF.